This T cell receptor beta chain came from a study of T cell responses to AZD1222 COVID-19 vaccine. Some clones are missing from TCRdb's copy, which holds only in-frame ones; the method was immunoSEQ multiplex PCR. This table holds some 150,000 clones, roughly 84% found once. With 3 bases clipped from V and 2 bases from J, the junction kept 4 bases outside the gene matches. The V gene's germline CDR1 is SGDLS and CDR2 YYNGEE. There are 14 residues in the CDR3. The rearrangement uses TRBV9 and TRBJ1-1; TRBD1 matches 7 bases. This TCR came from an adult who received the AZD1222 COVID-19 vaccine. Sequences were derived from peripheral blood, sampled 28 days after the second AZD1222 dose. The CDR3 coding sequence is TGTGCCAGCAGCGAAAGGGACAGCAACACTGAAGCTTTCTTT. Amino acid sequence: CASSERDSNTEAFF.